The table lists the clone carrying this T cell receptor beta chain with a count of one. From germline, CDR1 is SNHLY and CDR2 FYNNEI. The CDR3 is 13 amino acids. This record belongs to a study of T cell clones after liver transplantation. Study in general: Apart from three HCV-positive recipients, transplants were for non-autoimmune, non-viral reasons.

Thawed unstimulated PBMCs were FACS-sorted by CD3, CD4 and CD8 into two populations. Assay used: immunoSEQ multiplex PCR; TCRdb lists only in-frame clones, some missing. The table has tens of thousands of clones, 70% to 90% seen once. Sequencing was performed on CD4+ T cells from blood, taken at the 22-month timepoint. This TCR was recovered from a human patient who received a liver transplant. The graft donor may have given rise to some T cells. The J gene is TRBJ2-2, the V gene TRBV2, with 9 nucleotides matching TRBD2. CDR3 DNA: TGTGCTACGCGGCTAGCGGGAACCGGGGAGCTGTTTTTT. This sequence encodes CATRLAGTGELFF. The full variable domain, its missing parts supplied by reference TRBV2 and TRBJ2-2, is EPEVTQTPSHQVTQMGQEVILRCVPISNHLYFYWYRQILGQKVEFLVSFYNNEISEKSEIFDDQFSVERPDGSNFTLKIRSTKLEDSAMYFCATRLAGTGELFFGEGSRLTVL.